The rows below give T cell receptor beta chains drawn from one sample of a study of control samples from healthy donors and cancer patients. Sequenced by immunoSEQ multiplex PCR; TCRdb stores in-frame clones only, minus some. The table includes some 120,000 clones, just under 90% detected once. Sequencing input: blood. The receptors shown here come from a man under 40 in good health. Both conserved end residues are part of each CDR3.

15,TRBV6-5,TRBJ1-5,CASAPVGQKNQPQHF
12,TRBV3-1/TRBV3-2,TRBJ1-1,CASSQAATEAFF
15,TRBV5-1,TRBJ2-1,CASSLTGSDNDEQFF
15,TRBV30,TRBJ2-3,CAWSDGGETSHTQYF
15,TRBV3-1/TRBV3-2,TRBJ2-7,CASSRGLAGAGEQYF
15,TRBV27,TRBJ2-3,CASSSGLGGTDTQYF
14,TRBV11-3,TRBJ2-7,CASSSPARAYEQYF
13,TRBV14,TRBJ1-6,CASSPVYNSPLHF
16,TRBV27,TRBJ2-2,CASSLSNGANTGELFF
12,TRBV30,TRBJ2-7,CAWRPDPYEQYF
14,TRBV13,TRBJ2-1,CASSLGFSGNEQFF
15,TRBV7-6,TRBJ2-2,CASRKDRTNTGELFF
15,TRBV25-1,TRBJ2-1,CASSEWGGMSTEQFF
16,TRBV5-5,TRBJ1-3,CASSRTGGPSGNTIYF
17,TRBV24-1,TRBJ2-1,CATSEPGTGGIMNEQFF
13,TRBV3-1/TRBV3-2,TRBJ1-1,CASSQGGGAEAFF
13,TRBV29-1,TRBJ1-6,CSVVTGFNSPLHF
15,TRBV6-4,TRBJ1-2,CASSPTGGDPYGYTF